Described below is a single T cell receptor (beta chain) sequence and its context. Its matching antigen is unknown. These data belong to a study of T cell responses to AZD1222 COVID-19 vaccine. Overall study findings and caveats: The donor group comprised mostly white British people and more females; the analysis possibly underestimated clonal diversity.

The germline V gene encodes CDR1 PRHDT and CDR2 FYEKMQ (reference sequence). V lost 5 bases, J lost 8 bases, and 10 bases lay in between. The CDR3 is 13 residues long. The assay was immunoSEQ multiplex PCR, and TCRdb's table has in-frame clones only and misses some. Of about 94,000 clones in the sample, over 75% were seen once. The material was peripheral blood, obtained 28 days after the second AZD1222 dose. The chain recombines TRBV13 with TRBJ1-6; a possible D gene is TRBD1 (6 bases). The TCR was taken from an adult who received the AZD1222 COVID-19 vaccine. CDR3 in amino acids: CASSTRGDSPLHF. The CDR3 DNA reads TGTGCCAGCAGCACCAGGGGAGATTCACCCCTCCACTTT.